The 27 T cell receptor beta chains in this list originate from one sample, sequenced in a study of identical twins (dated by TCRdb to about 2016). The library was prepared using 5' RACE. The data were produced on an Illumina HiSeq 2000. The raw public data were reprocessed by TCRdb itself: fastp quality trimming at Q25, MiXCR clonotype calling, in-frame beta chains only. Every distinct CDR3 protein forms one entry, paired with its most common genes and DNA. The sample includes hundreds of thousands of distinct CDR3 sequences, with approximately 8% observed a single time. Of the sample, about 2.1% falls within the top ten clones. The same sample was also used in a study of yellow fever vaccine responses in identical twins.

The source material was memory (CD45RO+) T cells sorted from blood. The cell subset or site label here, explained by the study, means: CD45RO+ enriched T cells. These receptors were collected from a woman aged 18-29 years in good health.

This clonotype came up a few times. This sequence joins TRBV19 and TRBJ2-3; D perhaps matches TRBD2 (5 bases). CDR1 is LNHDA, CDR2 SQIVND, per germline (reference sequence). The V gene lost 0 bases and the J gene lost 5 bases, with 6 bases spanning the gap. CDR3 length equals 13 residues. DNA for the CDR3: TGTGCCAGTAGTATAGATCGGGGAGATACGCAGTATTTT. It codes for CASSIDRGDTQYF.

This clonotype was recorded at least ten times. The chain links TRBV7-9 to TRBJ2-7, with D hard to call. The CDR3 totals 15 residues. The germline V gene encodes CDR1 SEHNR and CDR2 FQNEAQ (reference sequence). V gave up 8 bases and J gave up 1 base, with 18 bases separating them. Here the CDR3 DNA reads TGTGCCAGCGCAGGTTCGGCAGCCTTATCCTACGAGCAGTACTTC. Translating gives CASAGSAALSYEQYF.

The V and J genes are TRBV6-1 and TRBJ2-6; D not certain. Germline V CDR1 and CDR2: MNHNS, SASEGT. This CDR3 is 14 amino acids long. The V and J ends lost 7 bases and 0 bases respectively, with 7 bases between them. The DNA for the CDR3 is TGTGCCAGCACTGTGTACTCTGGGGCCAACGTCCTGACTTTC. Amino acids: CASTVYSGANVLTF.

This sequence joins TRBV18 and TRBJ1-4; tentatively, D is TRBD1 (5 bases). CDR3 length equals 13 residues. The V gene lost 0 bases and the J gene lost 6 bases, with 5 bases spanning the gap. CDR1 is KGHSH, CDR2 LQKENI, per germline. CDR3 sequence: CASSPPTDEKLFF. The CDR3 region has the DNA TGTGCCAGCTCACCACCGACAGATGAAAAACTGTTTTTT.

CDR3 DNA sequence: TGTGCCACCAGTGATCTAGACCTAGAGCCCACAGATACGCAGTATTTT. This codes for CATSDLDLEPTDTQYF. The V call is TRBV24-1, the J call TRBJ2-3, with unresolved D. The CDR3 has 16 amino acids. V was trimmed by 3 bases and J by 2 bases, leaving 14 bases between them. Germline lookup yields CDR1 KGHDR and CDR2 SFDVKD.

The rearrangement joins TRBV28 to TRBJ2-7; 8 positions agree with TRBD2. The length of the CDR3 is 14 residues. J was trimmed by 2 bases and V by 10 bases; bases with no gene match: 10. Germline loops: CDR1 MDHEN, CDR2 SYDVKM. CDR3 DNA: TGTGCCAACAAGACTAGCGAGCCACCCTACGAGCAGTACTTC. This sequence encodes CANKTSEPPYEQYF.

The J gene is TRBJ1-2, the V gene TRBV6-1, with D unresolved. Per the germline V gene, CDR1 is MNHNS and CDR2 is SASEGT. CDR3 length equals 15 residues. Trimming removed 4 bases at V and 4 bases at J, with 16 bases between. The CDR3 bases are TGTGCCAGCAGTGCGACCGCCTTTCAAGTCTATGGCTACACCTTC. Its protein product is CASSATAFQVYGYTF.

This chain uses TRBV4-1 with TRBJ2-3; possibly TRBD2 for D (6 bases). Germline V gene data show CDR1 as MGHRA and CDR2 as YSYEKL. The CDR3 contains 16 residues. V was shortened by 4 bases and J by 4 bases, with 18 bases between the two germline ends. The CDR3 DNA reads as TGCGCCAGCAGCCCTATCTTCTCGGAGGGCGCAGATACGCAGTATTTT. Translated, it gives CASSPIFSEGADTQYF.

The chain links TRBV10-2 to TRBJ2-7, with 9 bases matching TRBD2. This CDR3 is 16 amino acids long. The ends lost 6 bases at V and 0 bases at J; junction bases unmatched: 9. Germline assignment: CDR1 WSHSY and CDR2 SAAADI. The CDR3 bases are TGCGCCAGCAGCGGGGGGACTAGCCTTAACTCCTACGAGCAGTACTTC. Encoded protein: CASSGGTSLNSYEQYF.

This clonotype was observed a few times. The chain combines TRBV24-1 with TRBJ2-3; no clear D. This CDR3 region has 15 residues. Germline V gene data show CDR1 as KGHDR and CDR2 as SFDVKD. V was pared by 3 bases and J by 5 bases, with 14 bases between. The CDR3 DNA reads as TGTGCCACCAGTGATCCCAATACCTCCCGAGATACGCAGTATTTT. It yields the protein CATSDPNTSRDTQYF.

This clonotype was seen a few times. V is TRBV20-1 and J is TRBJ2-3, with TRBD1 matching 10 bases. This CDR3 is 16 amino acids long. V lost 6 bases, J lost 1 base, and 10 bases stayed unmatched. The V gene's germline CDR1 is DFQATT and CDR2 SNEGSKA (reference sequence). In nucleotides, the CDR3 is TGCAGTGCGGGAACAAGGACAGGGGGGGGCACAGATACGCAGTATTTT. Translation: CSAGTRTGGGTDTQYF.

This rearrangement joins TRBV6-5 to TRBJ2-2, with 7 bases aligning to TRBD1. CDR3 length: 12 residues. Germline loops: CDR1 MNHEY, CDR2 SVGAGI. The ends lost 8 bases at V and 6 bases at J; junction bases unmatched: 3. This chain's CDR3 is CASWQGAGELFF. CDR3 DNA: TGTGCCAGCTGGCAGGGGGCCGGGGAGCTGTTTTTT.

The table lists this clonotype with many counts. This sequence joins TRBV11-2 and TRBJ2-5; 8 nucleotides match TRBD1. Germline V gene sequence: CDR1 SGHAT, CDR2 FQNNGV. The ends lost 1 base at V and 1 base at J; junction bases unmatched: 2. This CDR3 contains 15 residues. The chain's CDR3 is CASSLGTGLQETQYF. The CDR3 DNA is TGTGCCAGCAGCTTAGGGACAGGGCTCCAAGAGACCCAGTACTTC.

The chain joins TRBV6-1 to TRBJ2-4; 8 nucleotides agree with TRBD2. The germline CDR1 and CDR2 sequences are MNHNS and SASEGT. This CDR3 region has 15 residues. The V gene end was trimmed by 9 bases and the J gene end by 7 bases; junction bases not matched to a gene: 14. CDR3 DNA sequence: TGTGCCAGTAGTATAGCCGCCGGGAGGGTGAACATTCAGTACTTC. Translating it yields CASSIAAGRVNIQYF.

The CDR3 DNA reads as TGTGCCAGCTCACCACGGAGGGAACCTAATGAAAAACTGTTTTTT. This sequence encodes CASSPRREPNEKLFF. The J gene is TRBJ1-4, the V gene TRBV18; unclear D gene. With 1 base removed from V and 3 bases from J, the gap between germline ends came to 9 bases. CDR1 is KGHSH, CDR2 LQKENI, per germline. This CDR3 region has 15 residues.

In this sample, this clonotype turned up many times. The chain uses TRBV24-1 and TRBJ2-4, with 10 bases fitting TRBD1. The V and J ends lost 4 bases and 1 base, in that order; junction bases with no gene match: 3. The CDR3 covers 16 residues. Germline CDR1 KGHDR, CDR2 SFDVKD. CDR3 in amino acids: CATSEGTGEAKNIQYF. The CDR3 coding sequence is TGTGCCACCAGTGAAGGGACAGGGGAGGCCAAAAACATTCAGTACTTC.

Ten or more counts support this clonotype. This chain uses TRBV28 with TRBJ2-3; D assignment may be TRBD1 or TRBD2 (5 bases each). The germline V gene encodes CDR1 MDHEN and CDR2 SYDVKM. The length of the CDR3 is 15 residues. Between the trimmed V and J ends, which lost 6 bases and 2 bases, there was a span of 15 bases. This CDR3 is CASRGLAGNTDTQYF. CDR3 DNA: TGTGCCAGCAGGGGGCTAGCCGGCAACACAGATACGCAGTATTTT.

In this sample, this clonotype turned up many times. The genes are TRBV5-1 and TRBJ2-1; a possible D gene is TRBD2 (5 bases). Trimming left V 8 bases short and J 8 bases short, with 20 bases between. The CDR3 spans 14 residues. Germline CDR1 reads SGHRS; CDR2 reads YFSETQ. The CDR3, as DNA: TGCGCCAGTCAGACGAGTGAGGGCCGATATGAGCAGTTCTTC. Translating it yields CASQTSEGRYEQFF.

This clonotype has at least ten counts. The chain uses TRBV12-3 or TRBV12-4 and TRBJ2-3; 7 nucleotides match TRBD2. V trimming: 2 bases; J trimming: 6 bases; junction bases outside the gene matches: 8. The CDR3 is made up of 15 amino acids. For the CDR3, the DNA is TGTGCCAGCAGTTTATCGTGGACTAGGGCCGATACGCAGTATTTT. Protein sequence: CASSLSWTRADTQYF.

The rearrangement uses TRBV10-1 and TRBJ2-7; weak D call: TRBD2 (6 bases). V was pared by 2 bases and J by 2 bases, with 13 bases between. Germline V lookup: CDR1 WNHNN, CDR2 SYGVQD (reference sequence). The CDR3 consists of 15 residues. The CDR3 nucleotides read TGCGCCAGCAGTGAGAACGAGGGAGGACCCTACGAGCAGTACTTC. Translation gives CASSENEGGPYEQYF.

This clonotype was recorded at least ten times. The chain joins TRBV12-3 or TRBV12-4 to TRBJ2-3; 9 bases are shared with TRBD2. V was pared by 6 bases and J by 4 bases, with 8 bases of the junction left unmatched. The CDR3 has 15 amino acids. The CDR3 nucleotides read TGTGCCAGCAGACCCCCGGGACTAGCCTCAGATACGCAGTATTTT. As protein: CASRPPGLASDTQYF.

This chain connects TRBV19 to TRBJ2-3; possibly TRBD2 for D (6 bases). The CDR3 is 16 residues long. Looked up from germline, CDR1 is LNHDA and CDR2 is SQIVND (reference sequence). V lost 5 bases and J 2 bases, leaving 17 bases between the germline ends. The CDR3 coding sequence is TGTGCCAGTAGTCTGAGACTAGAAGCGGTCACAGATACGCAGTATTTT. The encoded protein is CASSLRLEAVTDTQYF.

This clonotype showed up many times. V usage is TRBV7-9 and J usage is TRBJ1-2, with D perhaps TRBD1 (5 bases). Per germline, CDR1 SEHNR and CDR2 FQNEAQ (reference sequence). With 4 bases removed from V and 6 bases from J, the gap between germline ends came to 18 bases. The CDR3 spans 15 residues. CDR3 DNA sequence: TGTGCCAGCAGCTCTGCCGGGGCCGCCCGCAATGGCTACACCTTC. This gives the protein CASSSAGAARNGYTF.

This clonotype was counted a few times. The chain couples TRBV7-6 to TRBJ2-1, with no clear D. Trimming removed 6 bases at V and 2 bases at J, with 5 bases between. The CDR3 runs 12 residues. Germline V gene sequence: CDR1 SGHVS, CDR2 FNYEAQ. This chain's CDR3 is CASSQPYNEQFF. The DNA for the CDR3 is TGTGCCAGCAGTCAACCCTACAATGAGCAGTTCTTC.

This clonotype has just a few counts. The rearrangement uses TRBV9 and TRBJ2-5; D is perhaps TRBD1 or TRBD2 (5 bases each). V was trimmed by 0 bases and J by 7 bases, leaving 16 bases between them. Germline CDR1 SGDLS, CDR2 YYNGEE. The CDR3 sequence is 15 residues long. This CDR3 reads CASSVGGRDVGTQYF. CDR3 bases: TGTGCCAGCAGCGTAGGAGGCAGGGACGTTGGGACCCAGTACTTC.

In this sample, this clonotype turned up many times. The rearrangement joins TRBV6-1 to TRBJ2-1; 8 bases agree with TRBD2. Trimming removed 5 bases from V and 0 bases from J; junction bases left unmatched: 3. CDR3 size: 15 residues. CDR1 is MNHNS and CDR2 is SASEGT in the germline V gene. The CDR3 protein is CASSRLASSYNEQFF. DNA of the CDR3: TGTGCCAGCAGTCGACTAGCGAGCTCCTACAATGAGCAGTTCTTC.

The sample holds many counts of this clonotype. This chain uses TRBV12-3 or TRBV12-4 with TRBJ1-2; the match to TRBD1 covers 7 bases. Trimming removed 2 bases from V and 5 bases from J; junction bases left unmatched: 11. This CDR3 is 16 amino acids long. DNA for the CDR3: TGTGCCAGCAGTTTATCTTTAGGGACAGTGATATATGGCTACACCTTC. Protein product: CASSLSLGTVIYGYTF.